Detailed here is one T cell receptor (beta chain). Amplification of TCR beta CDR3 regions used RNA as the template. A set of HTBI primers served as the primers for a first-round RT-PCR of the TCR CDR3. Via MiXCR, TCRdb re-called the multiplex PCR reads, giving one row per CDR3 protein. Of about 290,000 distinct CDR3 sequences in the sample, about 19% are singletons; the top ten hold under 40%. This entry belongs to a study of T cells in Graves' hyperthyroidism and ophthalmopathy. Trimming shortened V by 0 bases and J by 6 bases, and 9 bases separated the two germline ends. Germline-derived CDR1 and CDR2 are LNHNV and YYDKDF (reference sequence). The CDR3 has 14 amino acids.

The chain is built from TRBV15 and TRBJ2-1; D not certain. Sequenced sample: blood. The source of this sequence is a man aged 50 to 59 with Graves' ophthalmopathy. The CDR3 DNA reads as TGTGCCACCAGCAGAGAACCGGTAGCCAATGAGCAGTTCTTC. It yields the protein CATSREPVANEQFF.